This T cell receptor (beta chain) emerged from a study of OX40 agonist ivuxolimab in advanced cancers. Background on the study: An agonistic anti-OX40 (CD134) antibody, ivuxolimab, was used to treat the patients. Notes on the study in general: Near-lowest levels of clonal expansion characterized partial responders at 0.1-3.0 mg/kg. Mean expanded clone counts were higher in CD8+ than CD4+ T cells.

Libraries were prepared by immunoSEQ multiplex PCR; TCRdb keeps only in-frame clonotypes and omits some of them. The data contain some 70,000 clones, around 90% of them singletons. Germline V CDR1 and CDR2: ENHRY, SYGVKD. This CDR3 has 14 residues. The V and J ends lost 5 bases and 5 bases respectively, with 13 bases between them. As concerns this clone: Its target is not known.

This TCR was recovered from an adult with an advanced solid tumor such as melanoma, head and neck, liver or kidney cancer. V and J are TRBV10-3 and TRBJ1-5; D is possibly TRBD1 (6 bases). The sample was CD4+ or CD8+ T cells sorted from blood, taken in a trial of the OX40 agonist ivuxolimab. DNA of the CDR3: TGTGCCATCAGTCCTCAACAGGGAGATCAGCCCCAGCATTTT. Amino acid sequence: CAISPQQGDQPQHF.